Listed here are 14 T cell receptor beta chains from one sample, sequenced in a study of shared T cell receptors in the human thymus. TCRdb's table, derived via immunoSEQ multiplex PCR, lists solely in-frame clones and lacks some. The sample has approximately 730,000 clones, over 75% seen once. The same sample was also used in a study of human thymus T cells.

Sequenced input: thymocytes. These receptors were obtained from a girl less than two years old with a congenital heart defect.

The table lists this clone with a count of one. CDR3 nucleotides: TGTGCCAGCAGCCTAACCCAGGGTAATGAGCAGTTCTTC. This codes for CASSLTQGNEQFF. The chain links TRBV7-2 to TRBJ2-1; TRBD1 might be the D (5 bases). V lost 5 bases and J lost 7, with 12 bases in between. This CDR3 comprises 13 residues. The germline CDR1 and CDR2 sequences are SGHTA and FQGNSA.

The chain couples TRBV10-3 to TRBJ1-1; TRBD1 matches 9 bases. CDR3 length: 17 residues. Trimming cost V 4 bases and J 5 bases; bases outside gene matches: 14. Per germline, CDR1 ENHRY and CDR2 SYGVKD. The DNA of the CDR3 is TGTGCCATCAGTGTATCCTACACACAGGGGGCGCGTACTGAAGCTTTCTTT. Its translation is CAISVSYTQGARTEAFF.

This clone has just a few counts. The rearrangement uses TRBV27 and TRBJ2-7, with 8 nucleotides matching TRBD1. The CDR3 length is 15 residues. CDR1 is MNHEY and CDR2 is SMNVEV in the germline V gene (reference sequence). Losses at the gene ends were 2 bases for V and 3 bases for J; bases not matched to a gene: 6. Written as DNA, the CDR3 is TGTGCCAGCAGTTTAACGACAGGGGCGTACTACGAGCAGTACTTC. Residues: CASSLTTGAYYEQYF.

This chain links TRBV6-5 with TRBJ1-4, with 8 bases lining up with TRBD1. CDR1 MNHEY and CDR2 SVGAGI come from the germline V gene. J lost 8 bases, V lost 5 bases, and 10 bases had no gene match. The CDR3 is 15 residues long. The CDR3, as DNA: TGTGCCAGCAGTCACACGGCAGGACAGGGAGAAAAACTGTTTTTT. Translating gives CASSHTAGQGEKLFF.

CDR3 region: CASSFKALGAYGYTF. The CDR3 nucleotides read TGTGCCAGCAGCTTTAAGGCTCTAGGGGCTTATGGCTACACCTTC. This sequence joins TRBV7-9 and TRBJ1-2; D is possibly TRBD1 (5 bases). V lost 3 bases and J lost 5, with 16 bases in between. Per germline, CDR1 SEHNR and CDR2 FQNEAQ (reference sequence). The CDR3 has 15 residues. The full variable domain, with the rest looked up from reference TRBV7-9 and TRBJ1-2, is DTGVSQNPRHKITKRGQNVTFRCDPISEHNRLYWYRQTLGQGPEFLTYFQNEAQLEKSRLLSDRFSAERPKGSFSTLEIQRTEQGDSAMYLCASSFKALGAYGYTFGSGTRLTVV.

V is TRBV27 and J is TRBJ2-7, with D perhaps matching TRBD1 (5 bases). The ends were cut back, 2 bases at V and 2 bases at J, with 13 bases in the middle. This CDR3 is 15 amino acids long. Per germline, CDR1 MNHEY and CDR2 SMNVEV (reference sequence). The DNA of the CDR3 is TGTGCCAGCAGTTTAAGGGTGCAGGGAACCTACGAGCAGTACTTC. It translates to CASSLRVQGTYEQYF.

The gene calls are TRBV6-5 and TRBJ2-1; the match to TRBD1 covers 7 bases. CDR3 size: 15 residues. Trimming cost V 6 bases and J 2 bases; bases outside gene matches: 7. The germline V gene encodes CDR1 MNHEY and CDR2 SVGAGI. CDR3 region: CASSPTGPTYNEQFF. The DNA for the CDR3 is TGTGCCAGCAGCCCGACAGGGCCTACCTACAATGAGCAGTTCTTC.

Written as DNA, the CDR3 is TGTGCCAGTAGTTCGAGGGGGCCGGGTAATGAAAAACTGTTTTTT. Translated: CASSSRGPGNEKLFF. The chain has TRBV19 and TRBJ1-4, with 7 bases identical to TRBD1. In germline, CDR1 is LNHDA, CDR2 SQIVND (reference sequence). V lost 5 bases to trimming and J lost 4 bases; unmatched junction nucleotides: 7. The CDR3 has 15 residues.

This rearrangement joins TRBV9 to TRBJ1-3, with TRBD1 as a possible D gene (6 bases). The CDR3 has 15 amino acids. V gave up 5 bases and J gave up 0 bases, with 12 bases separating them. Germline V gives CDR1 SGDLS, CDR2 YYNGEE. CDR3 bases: TGTGCCAGCAGTTCAGACAGGTCCTCTGGAAACACCATATATTTT. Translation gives CASSSDRSSGNTIYF.

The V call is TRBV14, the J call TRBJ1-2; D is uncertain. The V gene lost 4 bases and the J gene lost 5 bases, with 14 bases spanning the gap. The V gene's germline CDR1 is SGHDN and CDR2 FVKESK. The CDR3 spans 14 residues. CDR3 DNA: TGTGCCAGCAGCCCTCCGGTCGGAGTTTATGGCTACACCTTC. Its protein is CASSPPVGVYGYTF. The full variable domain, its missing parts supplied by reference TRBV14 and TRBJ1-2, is EAGVTQFPSHSVIEKGQTVTLRCDPISGHDNLYWYRRVMGKEIKFLLHFVKESKQDESGMPNNRFLAERTGGTYSTLKVQPAELEDSGVYFCASSPPVGVYGYTFGSGTRLTVV.

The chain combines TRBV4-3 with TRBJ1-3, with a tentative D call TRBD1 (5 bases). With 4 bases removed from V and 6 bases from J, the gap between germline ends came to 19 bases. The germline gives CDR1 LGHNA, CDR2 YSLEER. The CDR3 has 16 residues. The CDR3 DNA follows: TGCGCCAGCAGCCCTGTTGATGGGCAGGGTCTAAACACCATATATTTT. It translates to CASSPVDGQGLNTIYF.

CDR3 protein: CASSLSGSYNEQFF. The CDR3 coding sequence is TGTGCCAGCAGCCTTAGCGGCTCCTACAATGAGCAGTTCTTC. The chain employs TRBV7-2 and TRBJ2-1; weak D call: TRBD2 (6 bases). The CDR3 is 14 residues long. Germline-derived CDR1 and CDR2 are SGHTA and FQGNSA. V was pared by 5 bases and J by 0 bases, with 8 bases between.

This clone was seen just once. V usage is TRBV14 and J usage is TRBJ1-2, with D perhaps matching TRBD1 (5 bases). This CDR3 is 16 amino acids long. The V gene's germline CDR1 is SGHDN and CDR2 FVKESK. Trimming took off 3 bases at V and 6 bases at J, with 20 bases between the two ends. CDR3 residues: CASSHRIVNGGNGYTF. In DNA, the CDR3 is TGTGCCAGCAGCCACAGAATTGTCAACGGGGGGAATGGCTACACCTTC. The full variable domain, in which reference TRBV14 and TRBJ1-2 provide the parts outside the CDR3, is EAGVTQFPSHSVIEKGQTVTLRCDPISGHDNLYWYRRVMGKEIKFLLHFVKESKQDESGMPNNRFLAERTGGTYSTLKVQPAELEDSGVYFCASSHRIVNGGNGYTFGSGTRLTVV.

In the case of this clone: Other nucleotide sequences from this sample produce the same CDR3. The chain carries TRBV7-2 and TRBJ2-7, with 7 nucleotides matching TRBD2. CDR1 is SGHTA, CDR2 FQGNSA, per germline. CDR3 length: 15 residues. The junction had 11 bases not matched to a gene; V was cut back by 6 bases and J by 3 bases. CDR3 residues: CASSLTSGEGYEQYF. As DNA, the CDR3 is TGTGCCAGCAGTCTCACCTCCGGGGAGGGCTACGAGCAGTACTTC.